Reported below is one T cell receptor (beta chain). This clone showed up just once. Its antigen specificity is not known. The record has no base qualities; no much larger clone is one base away. Trimming leaves V shorter by 4 bases and J shorter by 9 bases, with the junction holding 7 bases beyond the gene matches. From cysteine to phenylalanine, the CDR3 is 15 amino acids long. Only CDR3 DNA is held: 45 bases, read in frame from base 1. CDR1 KGHSH and CDR2 LQKENI are derived from the germline V gene. The sample originates from a study of control samples from healthy donors and cancer patients (dated by TCRdb to about 2020). Receptor libraries were prepared by the immunoSEQ multiplex PCR assay. TCRdb holds this immuneACCESS table with in-frame rearrangements only. Some clones are missing; in checked studies, unresolved V genes explain under half, and the rest has no known cause. The sample contains 130,000 or so clones, 85% to 90% of them found a single time. The ten largest make up about an eighth of the sample.

Rearrangement joined TRBV18 to TRBJ2-1, with 12 junctional bases fitting TRBD1. The sequencing sample was made of blood. The clonotype was recovered from a man in his thirties or forties in good health. The CDR3 region reads CASSLAGTGGFEQFF. Here is the DNA: TGTGCCAGCTCACTCGCCGGGACAGGGGGCTTTGAGCAGTTCTTC.